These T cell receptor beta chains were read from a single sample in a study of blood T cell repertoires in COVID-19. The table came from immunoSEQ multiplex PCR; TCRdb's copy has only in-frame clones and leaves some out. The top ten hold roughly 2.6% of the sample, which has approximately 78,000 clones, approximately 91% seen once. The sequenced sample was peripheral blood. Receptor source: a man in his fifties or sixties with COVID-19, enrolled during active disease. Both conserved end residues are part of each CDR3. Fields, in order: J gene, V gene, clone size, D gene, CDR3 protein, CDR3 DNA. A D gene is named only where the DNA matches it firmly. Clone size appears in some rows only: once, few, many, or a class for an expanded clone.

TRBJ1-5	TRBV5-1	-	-	CASSFGQGDQPQHF	TGCGCCAGCAGCTTTGGGCAGGGTGATCAGCCCCAGCATTTT
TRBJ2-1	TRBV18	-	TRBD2	CASSPGGPSGAEQFF	TGTGCCAGCTCACCTGGTGGCCCTAGCGGGGCTGAGCAGTTCTTC
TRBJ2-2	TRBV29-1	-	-	CSALDGIRTGELFF	TGCAGCGCTTTGGACGGGATAAGGACCGGGGAGCTGTTTTTT
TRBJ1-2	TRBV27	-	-	CASSLSGEGGYTF	TGTGCCAGCAGTTTATCAGGGGAAGGCGGCTACACCTTC
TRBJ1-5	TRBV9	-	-	CASSQGGNQPQHF	TGTGCCAGCAGCCAGGGCGGCAATCAGCCCCAGCATTTT
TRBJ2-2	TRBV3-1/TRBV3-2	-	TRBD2	CASSHRTSGGGGELFF	TGTGCCAGCAGCCACAGGACTAGCGGGGGCGGCGGGGAGCTGTTTTTT
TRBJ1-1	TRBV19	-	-	CASRGVGGNTEAFF	TGTGCCAGTAGGGGGGTCGGGGGGAACACTGAAGCTTTCTTT
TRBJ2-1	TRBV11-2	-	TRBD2	CASSFIAGGNNEQFF	TGTGCCAGCAGCTTTATAGCGGGAGGAAACAATGAGCAGTTCTTC
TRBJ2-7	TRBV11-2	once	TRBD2	CASSSLAGALFEQYF	TGTGCCAGCAGCTCCTTAGCGGGAGCCCTTTTCGAGCAGTACTTC
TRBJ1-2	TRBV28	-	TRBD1	CASTTRPGQGNGYTF	TGTGCCAGCACCACGAGACCGGGACAGGGTAATGGCTACACCTTC
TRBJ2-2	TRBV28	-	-	CASSLSRAPNTGELFF	TGTGCCAGCAGTTTATCCAGGGCTCCGAACACCGGGGAGCTGTTTTTT
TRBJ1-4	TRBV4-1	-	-	CASSQVASSLGNEKLFF	TGCGCCAGCAGCCAAGTAGCCAGTTCTTTGGGTAATGAAAAACTGTTTTTT
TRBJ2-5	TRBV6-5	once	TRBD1	CASSRDREETQYF	TGTGCCAGCAGCCGGGACAGGGAAGAGACCCAGTACTTC
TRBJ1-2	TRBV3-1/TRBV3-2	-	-	CASSQGRGGYGYTF	TGTGCCAGCAGCCAAGGGCGCGGGGGGTATGGCTACACCTTC
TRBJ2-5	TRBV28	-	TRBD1	CASSFTGAQETQYF	TGTGCCAGCAGTTTTACAGGGGCCCAAGAGACCCAGTACTTC
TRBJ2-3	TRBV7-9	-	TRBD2	CASSLARTSGRAADTQYF	TGTGCCAGCAGCTTAGCCCGGACTAGCGGGAGGGCCGCAGATACGCAGTATTTT
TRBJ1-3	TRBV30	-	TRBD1	CAWDPGTAGNTIYF	TGTGCCTGGGATCCCGGGACAGCAGGAAACACCATATATTTT
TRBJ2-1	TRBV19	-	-	CASSGINEQFF	TGTGCCAGTAGCGGGATTAATGAGCAGTTCTTC
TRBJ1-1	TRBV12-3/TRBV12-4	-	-	CASSLRGEGQAFF	TGTGCCAGCAGCCTTAGAGGGGAGGGTCAAGCTTTCTTT
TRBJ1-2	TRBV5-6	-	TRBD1	CASSQDRTNYGYTF	TGTGCCAGCAGCCAGGACAGGACTAACTATGGCTACACCTTC
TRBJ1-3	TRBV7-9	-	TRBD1	CASSSGQISGNTIYF	TGTGCCAGCAGCTCGGGACAGATCTCTGGAAACACCATATATTTT
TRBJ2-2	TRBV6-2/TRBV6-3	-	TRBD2	CASSYNRGRDTGELFF	TGTGCCAGCAGTTACAATCGCGGGAGAGACACCGGGGAGCTGTTTTTT
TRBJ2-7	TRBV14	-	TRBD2	CASSQEGGRRYEQYF	TGTGCCAGCAGCCAAGAGGGGGGGAGAAGGTACGAGCAGTACTTC
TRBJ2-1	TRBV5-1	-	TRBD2	CASSSGLAGVNEQFF	TGCGCCAGCAGCTCTGGACTAGCGGGAGTAAATGAGCAGTTCTTC
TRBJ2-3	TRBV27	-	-	CASNRASTDTQYF	TGTGCCAGCAACAGAGCTAGCACAGATACGCAGTATTTT
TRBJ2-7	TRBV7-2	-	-	CASSLGSSTYEQYF	TGTGCCAGCAGCTTAGGGTCTAGTACCTACGAGCAGTACTTC
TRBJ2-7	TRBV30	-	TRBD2	CAWSSSGSGYEQYF	TGTGCCTGGAGTTCCAGCGGGAGCGGGTACGAGCAGTACTTC
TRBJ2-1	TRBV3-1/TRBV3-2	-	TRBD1	CASSQLSRQGGNEQFF	TGTGCCAGCAGCCAACTAAGCCGACAGGGGGGGAATGAGCAGTTCTTC
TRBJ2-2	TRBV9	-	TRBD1	CASSTRGPGTGELFF	TGTGCCAGCAGCACCAGGGGGCCGGGTACCGGGGAGCTGTTTTTT
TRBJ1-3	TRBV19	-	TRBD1	CASEDRAANTIYF	TGTGCCAGTGAGGACAGGGCGGCAAACACCATATATTTT
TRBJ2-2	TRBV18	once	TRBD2	CASSPILTGGAGELFF	TGTGCCAGCTCACCAATACTTACGGGAGGGGCCGGGGAGCTGTTTTTT
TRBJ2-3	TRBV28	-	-	CASSLSRGSTDTQYF	TGTGCCAGCAGTTTATCGCGGGGAAGCACAGATACGCAGTATTTT
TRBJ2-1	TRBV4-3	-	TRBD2	CASSRTSGSNEQFF	TGCGCCAGCAGCAGGACTAGCGGGAGCAATGAGCAGTTCTTC
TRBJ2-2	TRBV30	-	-	CAWSVRGTGELFF	TGTGCCTGGAGTGTACGAGGGACCGGGGAGCTGTTTTTT
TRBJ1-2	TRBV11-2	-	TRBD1	CASSSTGGSYGYTF	TGTGCCAGCAGCTCGACAGGGGGCAGCTATGGCTACACCTTC
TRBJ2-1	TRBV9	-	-	CASSVTPSNEQFF	TGTGCCAGCAGCGTAACCCCTAGTAATGAGCAGTTCTTC
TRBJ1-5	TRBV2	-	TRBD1	CASRGQGNQPQHF	TGTGCCAGCAGGGGACAGGGCAATCAGCCCCAGCATTTT
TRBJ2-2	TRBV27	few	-	CATSSVDSGELFF	TGTGCCACATCCTCGGTCGATAGCGGGGAGCTGTTTTTT
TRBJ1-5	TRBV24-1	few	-	CATSDPGGGSQHF	TGTGCCACCAGTGACCCTGGGGGGGGTTCCCAGCATTTT
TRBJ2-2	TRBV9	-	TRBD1	CASSTDRDTGELFF	TGTGCCAGCAGCACCGACAGGGACACCGGGGAGCTGTTTTTT
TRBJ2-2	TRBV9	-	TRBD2	CASSVSGRGTGELFF	TGTGCCAGCAGCGTCAGCGGGAGAGGTACCGGGGAGCTGTTTTTT
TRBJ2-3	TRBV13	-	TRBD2	CASSLEGGRASTDTQYF	TGTGCCAGCAGCTTAGAGGGCGGGAGGGCTAGCACAGATACGCAGTATTTT
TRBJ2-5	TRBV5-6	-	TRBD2	CASTEGLAVQETQYF	TGTGCCAGCACTGAGGGACTAGCGGTTCAAGAGACCCAGTACTTC
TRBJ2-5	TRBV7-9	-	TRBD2	CASSPMRSGNQETQYF	TGTGCCAGCAGCCCGATGCGGAGCGGGAACCAAGAGACCCAGTACTTC
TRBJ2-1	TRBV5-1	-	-	CASRPNTGNEQFF	TGCGCCAGCAGACCGAATACAGGCAATGAGCAGTTCTTC
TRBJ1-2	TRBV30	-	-	CAWSSGTQVNYGYTF	TGTGCCTGGAGTTCTGGGACACAAGTTAACTATGGCTACACCTTC
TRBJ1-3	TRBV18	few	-	CASSPEAMGNTIYF	TGTGCCAGCTCACCCGAAGCTATGGGAAACACCATATATTTT
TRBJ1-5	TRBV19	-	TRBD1	CASSRTGLNQPQHF	TGTGCCAGTAGTCGGACAGGCCTTAATCAGCCCCAGCATTTT
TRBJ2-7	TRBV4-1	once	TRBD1	CASSQVGGTGGDEQYF	TGCGCCAGCAGCCAAGTAGGGGGGACAGGGGGCGATGAGCAGTACTTC
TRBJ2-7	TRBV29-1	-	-	CSVKTYRDYEQYF	TGCAGCGTTAAAACCTACCGAGACTACGAGCAGTACTTC
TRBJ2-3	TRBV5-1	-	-	CASRGLNTDTQYF	TGCGCCAGCAGGGGACTGAACACAGATACGCAGTATTTT
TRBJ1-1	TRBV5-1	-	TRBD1	CASSYGTGGRHTEAFF	TGCGCCAGCAGCTACGGGACAGGGGGCCGTCACACTGAAGCTTTCTTT
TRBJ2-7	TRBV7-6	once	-	CASSLGGTYEQYF	TGTGCCAGCAGCTTAGGGGGGACTTACGAGCAGTACTTC
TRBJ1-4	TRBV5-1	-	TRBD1	CASSPPGQGEKLFF	TGCGCCAGCAGCCCGCCGGGACAGGGCGAAAAACTGTTTTTT
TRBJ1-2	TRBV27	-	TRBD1	CASSRGSHYGYTF	TGTGCCAGCAGCAGGGGGTCGCACTATGGCTACACCTTC
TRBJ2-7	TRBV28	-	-	CASREGYEQYF	TGTGCCAGCAGAGAGGGATACGAGCAGTACTTC
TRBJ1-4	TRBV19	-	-	CASSISGVEEKLFF	TGTGCCAGTAGTATATCAGGGGTGGAAGAAAAACTGTTTTTT
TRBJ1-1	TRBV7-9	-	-	CASSLIENTEAFF	TGTGCCAGCAGCTTAATAGAGAACACTGAAGCTTTCTTT
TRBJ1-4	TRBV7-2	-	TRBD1	CASSGQVATNEKLFF	TGTGCCAGCAGCGGACAGGTAGCAACTAATGAAAAACTGTTTTTT
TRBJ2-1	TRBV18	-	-	CASSPPRTATYNEQFF	TGTGCCAGCTCACCACCCCGGACAGCTACCTACAATGAGCAGTTCTTC